Below, 22 T cell receptor beta chains from the same sample are listed, as sequenced in a study of cytomegalovirus exposure and HLA in healthy donors. The PCR had 60 Vbeta and 13 Jbeta primers. Here immunoSEQ multiplex PCR was the method, and the copy in TCRdb shows in-frame clones only, minus some. The sample yields 150,000 to 200,000 clones, around three quarters seen once. The specimen sequenced was PBMCs. Every receptor here comes from a woman between 40 and 55 years old in good health and CMV-seronegative.

The V call is TRBV6-1, the J call TRBJ1-2; D is unclear. Germline V lookup: CDR1 MNHNS, CDR2 SASEGT. The V end lost 6 bases, the J end lost 6 bases, and 20 bases lay between the germline ends. The CDR3 loop spans 15 amino acids. CDR3 sequence (DNA): TGTGCCAGCAGCTCCGTAATGGGAGAGCGGCATGGCTACACCTTC. It codes for CASSSVMGERHGYTF.

The rearrangement links TRBV5-4 to TRBJ2-5, with D hard to call. Trimming left V 4 bases short and J 0 bases short, with 13 bases between. The CDR3 loop spans 15 amino acids. Germline V gives CDR1 SGHNT, CDR2 YYREEE (reference sequence). The CDR3 loop is CASSPLTEYQETQYF. In DNA, the CDR3 is TGTGCCAGCAGCCCGTTAACAGAGTACCAAGAGACCCAGTACTTC.

This chain links TRBV30 with TRBJ2-7; tentatively, D is TRBD1 (5 bases). The ends were cut back, 5 bases at V and 2 bases at J, with 16 bases in the middle. The CDR3 is 14 amino acids. CDR1 is GTSNPN and CDR2 is SVGIG in the germline V gene (reference sequence). CDR3 region: CAWQATVGAYEQYF. The CDR3, as DNA: TGTGCCTGGCAGGCGACAGTGGGCGCCTACGAGCAGTACTTC.

This clone has more than one count but fewer than ten. The chain is built from TRBV6-5 and TRBJ2-7, with a weak D call TRBD2 (5 bases). The CDR3 extends over 13 amino acids. V shed 4 bases and J shed 4 bases, with 11 bases lying between them. CDR1 and CDR2 (germline): MNHEY, SVGAGI. The CDR3 DNA follows: TGTGCCAGCAGTTCCCTCGGGGTTTACGAGCAGTACTTC. Protein: CASSSLGVYEQYF.

The chain links TRBV18 to TRBJ2-4; D is perhaps TRBD1 (6 bases). Germline V lookup: CDR1 KGHSH, CDR2 LQKENI. The ends were cut back, 1 base at V and 4 bases at J, with 8 bases in the middle. There are 14 residues in the CDR3. CDR3 bases: TGTGCCAGCTCACCACGCGGACAGAAAAACATTCAGTACTTC. This codes for CASSPRGQKNIQYF.

This clone was counted a few times. The chain is built from TRBV6-1 and TRBJ1-2; D uncertain. The germline V and J ends were trimmed by 6 bases and 8 bases, with 10 bases remaining between them. The CDR3 is made up of 11 amino acids. Germline V gene lookup returns CDR1 MNHNS and CDR2 SASEGT. CDR3 bases: TGTGCCAGCAGGATCGGGAGAGGCTACACCTTC. This encodes CASRIGRGYTF.

The CDR3: CASSYEGLALHF. Here the CDR3 DNA reads TGTGCCAGCAGTTACGAGGGCCTTGCCCTCCACTTT. The V call is TRBV6-5, the J call TRBJ1-6; D uncertain. There are 12 residues in the CDR3. Trimming removed 2 bases from V and 14 bases from J, with 10 bases in between. Germline assignment: CDR1 MNHEY and CDR2 SVGAGI.

This clone was seen a few times. The V gene is TRBV4-1, the J gene TRBJ2-5, with 9 bases that match TRBD2. The CDR3 loop spans 13 amino acids. Trimming removed 5 bases from V and 3 bases from J; junction bases left unmatched: 1. Germline CDR1 and CDR2: MGHRA and YSYEKL. CDR3 nucleotides: TGCGCCAGCAGCGCTAGCGGGGAAGAGACCCAGTACTTC. This codes for CASSASGEETQYF.

This chain uses TRBV6-5 with TRBJ2-3; tentatively, D is TRBD2 (5 bases). CDR1 and CDR2 (germline): MNHEY, SVGAGI. The CDR3 is 16 amino acids. V gave up 2 bases and J gave up 0 bases, with 12 bases separating them. CDR3 bases: TGTGCCAGCAGTTACGGCGGCGGGCTTAGCACAGATACGCAGTATTTT. Amino acid sequence: CASSYGGGLSTDTQYF.

This sequence joins TRBV28 and TRBJ2-1; D gene ambiguous. V lost 7 bases and J lost 4, with 11 bases in between. The CDR3 is 13 residues long. Germline V gene sequence: CDR1 MDHEN, CDR2 SYDVKM. The CDR3 reads CASITPIYNEQFF. The CDR3 coding sequence is TGTGCCAGCATCACTCCTATTTACAATGAGCAGTTCTTC.

This chain uses TRBV5-1 with TRBJ2-7; a possible D gene is TRBD1 (6 bases). Trimming stripped 2 bases from V and 5 bases from J, with 17 bases between. CDR1 and CDR2 from the germline V gene are SGHRS and YFSETQ. The length of the CDR3 is 15 residues. This CDR3 is CASSLFGGRVDEQYF. As DNA, the CDR3 is TGCGCCAGCAGCTTATTTGGGGGCCGGGTCGACGAGCAGTACTTC. The variable domain in full, with the rest retrieved from reference TRBV5-1 and TRBJ2-7, is KAGVTQTPRYLIKTRGQQVTLSCSPISGHRSVSWYQQTPGQGLQFLFEYFSETQRNKGNFPGRFSGRQFSNSRSEMNVSTLELGDSALYLCASSLFGGRVDEQYFGPGTRLTVT.

The V call is TRBV4-3, the J call TRBJ2-7; D is ambiguous. This CDR3 is built from 14 residues. V was pared by 1 base and J by 2 bases, with 9 bases between. Germline V gene sequence: CDR1 LGHNA, CDR2 YSLEER. The CDR3 bases are TGCGCCAGCAGCCAAGTAGGCGGCGCCTACGAGCAGTACTTC. This encodes CASSQVGGAYEQYF.

V usage is TRBV30 and J usage is TRBJ2-5; no definite D call. Germline-derived CDR1 and CDR2 are GTSNPN and SVGIG (reference sequence). There are 14 residues in the CDR3. Trimming left V 0 bases short and J 1 base short, with 9 bases between. The CDR3, as DNA: TGTGCCTGGAGTGTAGGCAGGATCCAAGAGACCCAGTACTTC. This gives the protein CAWSVGRIQETQYF.

The chain links TRBV11-3 to TRBJ2-7; TRBD1 is a possible D gene (5 bases). V dropped 5 bases and J dropped 6 bases, with 20 bases sitting between them. The germline gives CDR1 SGHNT, CDR2 YENEEA. There are 15 residues in the CDR3. For the CDR3, the DNA is TGTGCCAGCAGCCTGACTCCCTTTGGAAGGGGCGAGCAGTACTTC. Translated: CASSLTPFGRGEQYF.

J is TRBJ2-7 and V is TRBV6-1; 9 positions agree with TRBD2. The CDR3 is 13 amino acids. Germline trimming cut 5 bases from V and 5 bases from J; bases unmatched to any gene: 4. The germline V gene has CDR1 MNHNS and CDR2 SASEGT. The CDR3 DNA reads TGTGCCAGCAGTAGCCTAGCGGGACACGAGCAGTACTTC. This translates into CASSSLAGHEQYF.

This clone has more than one count but fewer than ten. The chain is built from TRBV7-9 and TRBJ2-1, with 9 nucleotides matching TRBD1. CDR1 is SEHNR and CDR2 is FQNEAQ in the germline V gene (reference sequence). This CDR3 has 14 amino acids. Germline trimming cut 5 bases from V and 4 bases from J; bases unmatched to any gene: 3. The DNA of the CDR3 is TGTGCCAGCAGCCCAGGGACAGGGTACAATGAGCAGTTCTTC. It specifies CASSPGTGYNEQFF.

The V and J genes are TRBV27 and TRBJ2-5; a possible D gene is TRBD2 (5 bases). Looked up from germline, CDR1 is MNHEY and CDR2 is SMNVEV (reference sequence). CDR3 length equals 14 residues. V was pared by 0 bases and J by 5 bases, with 10 bases between. In nucleotides, the CDR3 is TGTGCCAGCAGTTTATCGGACGGGATTGAGACCCAGTACTTC. As protein: CASSLSDGIETQYF.

The rearrangement links TRBV11-3 to TRBJ2-1; the match to TRBD2 covers 9 bases. Germline V lookup: CDR1 SGHNT, CDR2 YENEEA. The CDR3 is 17 amino acids. V shed 2 bases and J 4 bases; nucleotides not matched to a gene: 9. CDR3 region: CASSLRTGTSSYNEQFF. The DNA of the CDR3 is TGTGCCAGCAGCTTAAGGACCGGGACTAGCAGTTACAATGAGCAGTTCTTC.

The chain combines TRBV5-1 with TRBJ2-7, with 11 nucleotides matching TRBD1. Germline assignment: CDR1 SGHRS and CDR2 YFSETQ. The V and J ends lost 5 bases and 7 bases, in that order; junction bases with no gene match: 11. This CDR3 spans 15 amino acids. CDR3 coding DNA: TGCGCCAGCAGTCTCGACGGACAGGGGGCGCGGGAGCAGTACTTC. Its protein product is CASSLDGQGAREQYF.

V and J are TRBV18 and TRBJ1-2; the match to TRBD1 covers 7 bases. The length of the CDR3 is 17 residues. From germline, CDR1 is KGHSH and CDR2 LQKENI. V shed 3 bases and J 4 bases; nucleotides not matched to a gene: 14. For the CDR3, the DNA is TGTGCCAGCTCACCCCTAGCCGCGACAGGGACAACCTATGGCTACACCTTC. It specifies CASSPLAATGTTYGYTF.

The chain uses TRBV27 and TRBJ1-5; D is undetermined. CDR3 length equals 14 residues. Looked up from germline, CDR1 is MNHEY and CDR2 is SMNVEV (reference sequence). The ends were cut back, 5 bases at V and 3 bases at J, with 11 bases in the middle. CDR3 protein: CASSPNSFNQPQHF. The DNA of the CDR3 is TGTGCCAGCAGTCCCAACAGCTTCAATCAGCCCCAGCATTTT.

To note about this clone: This same CDR3 is encoded by further DNA sequences in the sample. The J gene is TRBJ2-1, the V gene TRBV5-1, with D perhaps TRBD1 (6 bases). From germline, CDR1 is SGHRS and CDR2 YFSETQ. The V end was cut by 0 bases, the J end by 9 bases, with 7 bases between. The CDR3 is 12 amino acids. CDR3: CASSLVGGEQFF. For the CDR3, the DNA is TGCGCCAGCAGCTTGGTAGGGGGTGAGCAGTTCTTC.